Below, one T cell receptor (beta chain) is given with its context. The sample is drawn from a study of blood T cell repertoires in COVID-19. On the study more broadly: Researchers got acute and convalescent COVID-19 samples from the United States, Italy and Spain. PBMCs, B-cell-depleted T cells, or T cells provided the cDNA or gDNA that made up the material.

In the authors' workflow: Estimation of nucleated cell counts relied on the amplification of reference gene primers. TCRdb's table, derived via immunoSEQ multiplex PCR, lists solely in-frame clones and lacks some. For V, J and clone size, that table is used; D and trimming come from the DNA. The table has more than 45,000 clones, about nine tenths seen once. The V gene lost 4 bases and the J gene lost 0 bases, with 23 bases spanning the gap. Germline CDR1 SGHDT, CDR2 YYEEEE. The CDR3 length is 19 residues. Sequencing used peripheral blood. This clonotype was obtained from a man between 65 and 85 years old with acute or convalescent COVID-19. The genes are TRBV5-6 and TRBJ2-4, with D possibly matching TRBD2 (5 bases). The CDR3: CASSNFGADLNLAKNIQYF. In DNA form, the CDR3 reads TGTGCCAGCAGCAACTTCGGAGCGGACCTCAATCTAGCCAAAAACATTCAGTACTTC.